Sequencing of this T cell receptor beta chain was carried out in a study of control samples from healthy donors and cancer patients. This clone was seen more than once but under ten times. The sample contains more than one DNA sequence encoding this CDR3. V was clipped by 3 bases and J by 6 bases; unmatched bases: 1. The CDR3 sequence is 14 residues long. Germline V gene lookup returns CDR1 MRHNA and CDR2 SNTAGT. Using immunoSEQ multiplex PCR, the repertoire was profiled, and TCRdb retains in-frame clones only, with some absent. The table shows about 130,000 clones, with less than 95% occurring only once.

The TCR comes from a man between 18 and 29 years old in good health. The gene calls are TRBV6-4 and TRBJ2-1, with 11 nucleotides matching TRBD2. Sequencing was performed on blood. Here the CDR3 reads CASSDSGGANEQFF. The CDR3 bases are TGTGCCAGCAGTGATAGCGGGGGGGCCAATGAGCAGTTCTTC.